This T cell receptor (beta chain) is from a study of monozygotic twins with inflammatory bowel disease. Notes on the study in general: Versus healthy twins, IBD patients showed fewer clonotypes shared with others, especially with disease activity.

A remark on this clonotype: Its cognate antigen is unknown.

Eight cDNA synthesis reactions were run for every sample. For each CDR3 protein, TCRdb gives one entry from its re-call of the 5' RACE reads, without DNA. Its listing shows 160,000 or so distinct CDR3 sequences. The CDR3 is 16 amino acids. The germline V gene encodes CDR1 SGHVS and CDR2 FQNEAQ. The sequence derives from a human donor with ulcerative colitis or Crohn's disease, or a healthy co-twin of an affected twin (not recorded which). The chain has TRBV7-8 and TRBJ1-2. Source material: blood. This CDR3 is CASSPTPTGQAAGYTF.